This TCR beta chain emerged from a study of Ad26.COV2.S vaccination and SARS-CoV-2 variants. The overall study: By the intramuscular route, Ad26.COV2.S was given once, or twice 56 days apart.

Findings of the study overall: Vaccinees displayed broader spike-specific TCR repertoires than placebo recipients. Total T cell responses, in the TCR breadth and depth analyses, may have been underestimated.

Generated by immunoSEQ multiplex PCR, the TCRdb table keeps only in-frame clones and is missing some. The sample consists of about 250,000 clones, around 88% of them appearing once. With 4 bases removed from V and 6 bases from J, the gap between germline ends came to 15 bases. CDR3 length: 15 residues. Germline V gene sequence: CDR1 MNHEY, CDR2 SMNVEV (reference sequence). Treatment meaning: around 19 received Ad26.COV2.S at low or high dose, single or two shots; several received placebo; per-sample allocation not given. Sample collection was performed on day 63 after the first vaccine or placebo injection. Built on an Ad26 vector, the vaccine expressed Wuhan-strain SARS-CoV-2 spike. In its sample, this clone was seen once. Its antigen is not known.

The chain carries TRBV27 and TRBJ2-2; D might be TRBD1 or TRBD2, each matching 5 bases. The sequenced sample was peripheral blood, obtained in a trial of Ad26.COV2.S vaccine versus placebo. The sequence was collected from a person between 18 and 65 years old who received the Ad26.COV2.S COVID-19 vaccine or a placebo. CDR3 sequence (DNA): TGTGCCAGCAGTTCGACCGGGACCCGACCCGGGGAGCTGTTTTTT. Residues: CASSSTGTRPGELFF.